This T cell receptor (beta chain) was observed in a study of blood T cells in healthy people across ages. PCR was performed a second time for about 7 to 12 cycles using a sample-barcoded 5' primer and a J-beta primer mix. From the 5' RACE reads, TCRdb called clonotypes with MiXCR, one entry per CDR3 protein. There are about 970,000 distinct CDR3 sequences in the sample; about 51% occur only once, and roughly a fifth lies in the top ten. The CDR3 is made up of 16 amino acids. Germline assignment: CDR1 KGHSH and CDR2 LQKENI. The germline V and J ends were trimmed by 3 bases and 5 bases, with 18 bases remaining between them.

The V gene is TRBV18, the J gene TRBJ2-3, with D possibly TRBD1 on 5 matching bases. Sequencing was done on a sample of blood. The receptor comes from a woman in her sixties or seventies in good health. The CDR3 spells CASSPLVTARGDTQYF. The CDR3 nucleotides read TGTGCCAGCTCACCCTTGGTAACAGCTAGGGGAGATACGCAGTATTTT.